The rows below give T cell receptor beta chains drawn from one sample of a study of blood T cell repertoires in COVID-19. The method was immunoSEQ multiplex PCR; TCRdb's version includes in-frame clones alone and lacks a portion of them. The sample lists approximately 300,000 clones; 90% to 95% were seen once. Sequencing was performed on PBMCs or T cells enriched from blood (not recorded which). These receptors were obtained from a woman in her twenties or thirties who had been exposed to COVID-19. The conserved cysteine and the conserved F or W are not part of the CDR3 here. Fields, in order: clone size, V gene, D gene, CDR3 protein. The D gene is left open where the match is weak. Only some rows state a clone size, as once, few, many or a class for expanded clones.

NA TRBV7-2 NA ASRKDSLNTEAF
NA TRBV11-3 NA ASSLRGSYNEQF
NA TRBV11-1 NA ASVGARTDTQY
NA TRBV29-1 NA SVTWGRGTDIQY
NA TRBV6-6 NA AIDDLNTEAF
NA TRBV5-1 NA ASSPTRLTLLGETQY
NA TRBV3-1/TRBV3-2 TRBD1 ASSGGQGVGETQY
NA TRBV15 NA ATSRQGNYGYT
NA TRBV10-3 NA AISDQWQGTGETQY
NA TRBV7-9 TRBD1 ASSLQGARGNTIY
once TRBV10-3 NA AISEWGGSGANVLT
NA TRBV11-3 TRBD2 ASSLGSGGNYEQY
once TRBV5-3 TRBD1 ARSLRDSSYNEQF
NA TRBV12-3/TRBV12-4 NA ASSGSRYEQY
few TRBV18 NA ASSPQSRGTEAF
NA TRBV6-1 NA ASSDRIEGDEQY
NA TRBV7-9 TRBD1 ASSSTGGEVSYEQY
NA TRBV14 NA ASSQINTQY
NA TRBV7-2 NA ASSLYNSPLH
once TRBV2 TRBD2 ASSERVAGSLETQY
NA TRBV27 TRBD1 ASWVQGPNTEAF
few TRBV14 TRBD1 ASSQDFGTGEGYT
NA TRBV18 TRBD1 ASSPTGAGANVLT
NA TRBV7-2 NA ASSLAEGTEAF
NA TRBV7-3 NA ASSLSRDTGELF
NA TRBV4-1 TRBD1 ASSQDNRQGWYEQY
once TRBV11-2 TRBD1 ASSSPTGGTYEQY
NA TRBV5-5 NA ASRWAPLTLYGYT
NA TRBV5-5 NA ASSYQTDQTYEQY
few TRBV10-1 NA ASTLLTAAGNTIY
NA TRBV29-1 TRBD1 SVSGTGIAF
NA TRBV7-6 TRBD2 ASSLARGGTDTQY
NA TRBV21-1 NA ASSGETGVADTQY